A single TCR beta chain is shown here with its context. The sample is drawn from a study of blood T cell repertoires in COVID-19. Sequencing was performed with immunoSEQ multiplex PCR; in TCRdb, only in-frame clones are kept and a portion is missing. The table has roughly 400,000 clones, more than 70% seen once. This CDR3 is built from 14 residues. CDR1 is MDHEN and CDR2 is SYDVKM in the germline V gene. V lost 6 bases and J lost 1, with 12 bases in between. This sequence was found in a woman aged 55-75 years with COVID-19, enrolled during active disease. The genes are TRBV28 and TRBJ1-1, with a weak D call TRBD1 (6 bases). Sequencing input: peripheral blood. The CDR3 region is CASRTTGPNTEAFF. CDR3 coding DNA: TGTGCCAGCAGAACGACAGGACCGAACACTGAAGCTTTCTTT.